Following are 2 T cell receptor beta chains from one sample sequenced in a study of shared clonotypes between healthy human individuals. Profiling relied on immunoSEQ multiplex PCR, and the TCRdb table lists in-frame clones only, not all of them. The sample lists over 2 million clones; roughly 92% were seen once. The material sequenced was naive CD4+ T cells from PBMCs. Subset denoted: CD45RA+ positively selected. All receptors come from a man aged 18 to 30 in good health. Some clones in this sample may be carry-over from other donors' samples.

This chain joins TRBV7-6 and TRBJ1-3; D not certain. The CDR3 totals 15 residues. Trimming left V 6 bases short and J 1 base short, with 13 bases between. Germline CDR1 is SGHVS and CDR2 is FNYEAQ. The CDR3 here is CASSSSYSSGNTIYF. For the CDR3, the DNA is TGTGCCAGCAGTTCGTCGTATTCGTCTGGAAACACCATATATTTT.

The chain combines TRBV7-9 with TRBJ2-7, with 14 bases identical to TRBD2. The J segment lost 4 bases and the V segment lost 6 bases, leaving 5 bases of the junction unmatched. The CDR3 extends over 15 amino acids. Germline V gene lookup returns CDR1 SEHNR and CDR2 FQNEAQ (reference sequence). Written as DNA, the CDR3 is TGTGCCAGCAGTCAAGGGACTAGCGGGAGATACGAGCAGTACTTC. Protein product: CASSQGTSGRYEQYF.